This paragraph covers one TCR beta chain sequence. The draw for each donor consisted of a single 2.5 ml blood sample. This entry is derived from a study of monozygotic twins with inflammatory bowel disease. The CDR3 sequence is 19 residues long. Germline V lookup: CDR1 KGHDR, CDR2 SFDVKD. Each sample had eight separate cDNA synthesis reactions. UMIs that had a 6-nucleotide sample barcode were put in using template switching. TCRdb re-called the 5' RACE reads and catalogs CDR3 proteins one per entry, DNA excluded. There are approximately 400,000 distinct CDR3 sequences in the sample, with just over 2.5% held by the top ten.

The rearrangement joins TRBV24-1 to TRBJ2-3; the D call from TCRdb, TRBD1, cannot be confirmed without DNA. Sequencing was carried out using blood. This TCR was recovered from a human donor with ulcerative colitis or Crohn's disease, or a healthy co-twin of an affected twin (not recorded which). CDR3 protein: CATSDPIVPGGRDADTQYF.